This TCR beta chain emerged from a study of blood T cell repertoires in COVID-19. Overall study context: Samples representing acute and convalescent COVID-19 were sourced from the United States, Italy and Spain. T cells, B-cell-depleted T cells, or PBMCs supplied cDNA or gDNA.

In the original workflow: Estimated nucleated cell counts came from reference gene primer amplification. The method was immunoSEQ multiplex PCR; TCRdb's version includes in-frame clones alone and lacks a portion of them. V, J and clone size are those of that table, while D and trimming were read from the DNA. The table includes 200,000 to 250,000 clones, just over 85% detected once. Participants were aged about 18 to 100 years from 24 US areas. This clone was observed a few times. The CDR3 is made up of 16 amino acids. Trimming cost V 3 bases and J 2 bases; bases outside gene matches: 9. Germline CDR1 MGHRA, CDR2 YSYEKL.

The genes are TRBV4-1 and TRBJ2-7, with 8 bases fitting TRBD1. This TCR derives from a woman in her forties or fifties with acute COVID-19. The source material was PBMCs or T cells enriched from blood (not recorded which). The CDR3 DNA follows: TGCGCCAGCAGCCAGGAAAACAGGGGGGTGGCCTACGAGCAGTACTTC. Its protein product is CASSQENRGVAYEQYF.